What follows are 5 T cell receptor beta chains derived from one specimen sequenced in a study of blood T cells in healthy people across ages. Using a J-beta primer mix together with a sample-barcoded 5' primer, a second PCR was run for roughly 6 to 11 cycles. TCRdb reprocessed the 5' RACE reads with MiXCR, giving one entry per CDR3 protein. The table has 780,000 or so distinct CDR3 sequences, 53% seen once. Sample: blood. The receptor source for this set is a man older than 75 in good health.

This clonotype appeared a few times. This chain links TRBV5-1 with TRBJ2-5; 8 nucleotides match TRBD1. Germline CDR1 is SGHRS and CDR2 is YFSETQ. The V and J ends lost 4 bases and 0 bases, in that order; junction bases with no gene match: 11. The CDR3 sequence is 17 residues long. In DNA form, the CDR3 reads TGCGCCAGCAGCCACCGACCCGGGACAGGAAACCAAGAGACCCAGTACTTC. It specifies CASSHRPGTGNQETQYF.

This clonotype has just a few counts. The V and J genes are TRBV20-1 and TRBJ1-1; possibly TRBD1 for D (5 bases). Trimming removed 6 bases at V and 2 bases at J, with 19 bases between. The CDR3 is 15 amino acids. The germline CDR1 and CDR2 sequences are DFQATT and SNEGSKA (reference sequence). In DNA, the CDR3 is TGCAGTGCCCCGATCGCAGGGTCCGTTAACACTGAAGCTTTCTTT. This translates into CSAPIAGSVNTEAFF.

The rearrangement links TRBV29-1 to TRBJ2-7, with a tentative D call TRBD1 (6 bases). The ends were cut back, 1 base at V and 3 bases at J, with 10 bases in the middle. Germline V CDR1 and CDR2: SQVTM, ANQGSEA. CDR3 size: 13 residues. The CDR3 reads CSVEGDTGYEQYF. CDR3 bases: TGCAGCGTTGAAGGGGACACCGGCTACGAGCAGTACTTC.

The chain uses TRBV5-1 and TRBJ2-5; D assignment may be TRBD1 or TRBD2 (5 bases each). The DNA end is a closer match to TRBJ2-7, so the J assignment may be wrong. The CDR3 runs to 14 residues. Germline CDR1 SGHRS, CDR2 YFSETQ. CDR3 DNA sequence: TGCGCCAGCAGCAGGGGTGAGCGGAGGTACGAGCAGTACTTC. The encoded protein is CASSRGERRYEQYF.

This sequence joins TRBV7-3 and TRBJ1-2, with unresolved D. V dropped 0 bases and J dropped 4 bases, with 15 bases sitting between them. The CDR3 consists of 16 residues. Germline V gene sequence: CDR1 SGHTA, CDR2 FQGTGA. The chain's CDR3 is CASSLTFDSLSYGYTF. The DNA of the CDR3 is TGTGCCAGCAGCTTAACGTTCGATTCCTTATCCTATGGCTACACCTTC.